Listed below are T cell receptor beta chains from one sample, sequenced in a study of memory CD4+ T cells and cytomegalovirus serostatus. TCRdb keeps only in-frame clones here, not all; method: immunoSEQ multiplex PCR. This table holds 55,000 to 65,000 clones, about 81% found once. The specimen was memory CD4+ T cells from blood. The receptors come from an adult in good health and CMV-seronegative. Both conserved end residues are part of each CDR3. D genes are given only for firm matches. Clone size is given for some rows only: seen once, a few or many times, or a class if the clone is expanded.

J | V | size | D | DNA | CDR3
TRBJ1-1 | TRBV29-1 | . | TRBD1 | TGCAGCGTTCTAGAACAGGGGCTGAACACTGAAGCTTTCTTT | CSVLEQGLNTEAFF
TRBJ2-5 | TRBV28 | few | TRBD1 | TGTGCCAGCAGCCTCACAGGGGGCGGACAAGAGACCCAGTACTTC | CASSLTGGGQETQYF
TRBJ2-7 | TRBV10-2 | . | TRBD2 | TGCGCCAGCAGTGATACCCCTAGCGGGAGGGAGGGGCAGTACTTC | CASSDTPSGREGQYF
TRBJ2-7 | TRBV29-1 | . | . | TGCAGCGTTGAAGATCGGGGCAGGATGCCCTACGAGCAGTACTTC | CSVEDRGRMPYEQYF
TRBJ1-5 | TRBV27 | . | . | TGTGCCAGCAGTTCCGACAGGCTTGATCAGCCCCAGCATTTT | CASSSDRLDQPQHF
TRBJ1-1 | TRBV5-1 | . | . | TGCGCCAGCAGCTTGGGAGGGGGTGCGAACACTGAAGCTTTCTTT | CASSLGGGANTEAFF
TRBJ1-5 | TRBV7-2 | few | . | TGTGCCAGCAGCTTGGGGGGTCCAAGGCCCCAGCATTTT | CASSLGGPRPQHF
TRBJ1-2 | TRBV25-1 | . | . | TGTGCCAGCAGTGTCCAACAGGGTCCGGATGGCTACACCTTC | CASSVQQGPDGYTF
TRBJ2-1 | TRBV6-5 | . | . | TGTGCCAGCAGTTACTTCCGGGCTGAGCGGGTCAATGAGCAGTTCTTC | CASSYFRAERVNEQFF
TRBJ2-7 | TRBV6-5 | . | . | TGTGCCAGCAGTTACGGAGACGCTTCGGACTTC | CASSYGDASDF
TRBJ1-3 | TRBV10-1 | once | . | TGCGCCAGCAGTCATGGAGGAATTGGCGGAAACACCATATATTTT | CASSHGGIGGNTIYF
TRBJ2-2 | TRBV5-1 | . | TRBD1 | TGCGCCAGCATTAAAGACAGGGTAGAGAACACCGGGGAGCTGTTTTTT | CASIKDRVENTGELFF
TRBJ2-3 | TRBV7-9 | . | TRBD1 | TGTGCCAGCAGCTTAGGCGACAGGGGGCGCACAGATACGCAGTATTTT | CASSLGDRGRTDTQYF
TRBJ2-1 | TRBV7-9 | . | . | TGTGCCAGCAGCTTACGCCAGCGGACGAGGAATGAGCAGTTCTTC | CASSLRQRTRNEQFF
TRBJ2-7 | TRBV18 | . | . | TGTGCCAGCTCACCATACTCCTACGAGCAGTACTTC | CASSPYSYEQYF
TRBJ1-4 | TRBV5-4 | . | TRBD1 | TGTGCCAGCAGCCGCCAGGGGGGAGCTAATGAAAAACTGTTTTTT | CASSRQGGANEKLFF
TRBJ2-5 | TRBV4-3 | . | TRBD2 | TGCGCCAGCAGCCAAGATAGTTCGGGAGGAGGGACCCAGTACTTC | CASSQDSSGGGTQYF
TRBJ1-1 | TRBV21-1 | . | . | TGTGCCAGCAGCAAAGAACGACACAGGGTGAACACTGAAGCTTTCTTT | CASSKERHRVNTEAFF
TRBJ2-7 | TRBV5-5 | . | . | TGTGCCAGCAGCTTGGGAGGGGCCGCCCTACGAGAGCAGTACTTC | CASSLGGAALREQYF
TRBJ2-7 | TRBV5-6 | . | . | TGTGCCTCATCCTCTTGGCCTTCACTCTACGAGCAGTACTTC | CASSSWPSLYEQYF
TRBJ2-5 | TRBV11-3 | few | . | TGTGCCAGCAGCTCACCTTTCGGGACCCAGTACTTC | CASSSPFGTQYF
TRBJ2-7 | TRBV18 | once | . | TGTGCCAGCTCACCCCCCAGGGTCCCCTACGAGCAGTACTTC | CASSPPRVPYEQYF
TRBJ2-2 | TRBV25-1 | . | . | TGTGCCAGCAGTGAATTTATGACAGACAACACGAACACCGGGGAGCTGTTTTTT | CASSEFMTDNTNTGELFF
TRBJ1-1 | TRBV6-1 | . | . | TGTGCGATTAGCGGGGGAACGAACACTGAAGCTTTCTTT | CAISGGTNTEAFF
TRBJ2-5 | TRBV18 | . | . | TGTGCCAGCTCAAGAGCTGGAGGAAGGCAAGAGACCCAGTACTTC | CASSRAGGRQETQYF
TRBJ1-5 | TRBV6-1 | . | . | TGTGCCAGCAGTGAAGGGACACCCTATAGCAATCAGCCCCAGCATTTT | CASSEGTPYSNQPQHF
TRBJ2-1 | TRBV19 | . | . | TGTGCCAGTAGTTCCAGAATCAATGAGCAGTTCTTC | CASSSRINEQFF
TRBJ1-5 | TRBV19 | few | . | TGTGCCAGTAGGGGGGTCGGAGGGCGGCATCAGCCCCAGCATTTT | CASRGVGGRHQPQHF
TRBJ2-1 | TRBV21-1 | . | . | TGTGCCAGCAGCAAAGGCGAGGATTTTACCTACAATGAGCAGTTCTTC | CASSKGEDFTYNEQFF
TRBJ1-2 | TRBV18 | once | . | TGTGCCAGCTCACCAAGCAGGGGCAGTAACTATGGCTACACCTTC | CASSPSRGSNYGYTF
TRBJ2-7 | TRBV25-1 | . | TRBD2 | TGTGCCAGCAGGAGGGCAGGGACTAGCGGGAATTACGAGCAGTACTTC | CASRRAGTSGNYEQYF
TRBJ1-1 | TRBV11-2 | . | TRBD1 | TGTGCCAGCAGCTTTAGCAGGGGGGACACTGAAGCTTTCTTT | CASSFSRGDTEAFF
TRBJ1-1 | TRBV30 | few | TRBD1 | TGTGCCTGGAGTACAGGGGTAACTGAAGCTTTCTTT | CAWSTGVTEAFF
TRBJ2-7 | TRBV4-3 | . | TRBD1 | TGCGCCAGCAGCCAAGATGGGGCAGGGGGCTCCTACGAGCAGTACTTC | CASSQDGAGGSYEQYF
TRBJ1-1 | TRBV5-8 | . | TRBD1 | TGTGCCAGCAGCTTGACAGGGGGGGGTGAAGCTTTCTTT | CASSLTGGGEAFF
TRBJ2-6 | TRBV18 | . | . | TGTGCCAGCTCACCATGGGGCGCAGAAGGGGCCAACGTCCTGACTTTC | CASSPWGAEGANVLTF
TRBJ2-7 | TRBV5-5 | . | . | TGTGCCAGCAGCTTGGTCGGGGGCTCCTACGAGCAGTACTTC | CASSLVGGSYEQYF
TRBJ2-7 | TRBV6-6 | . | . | TGTGCCAGCAGTTACTCACCATCCGACTCCTACGAGCAGTACTTC | CASSYSPSDSYEQYF
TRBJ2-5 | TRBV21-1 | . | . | TGTGCCAGCAGCCCACTAGGACAGGGAAGAGAGACCCAGTACTTC | CASSPLGQGRETQYF
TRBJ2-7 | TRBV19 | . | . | TGTGCCAGTAGTGCCTACTCACAGGGTTCCTACGAGCAGTACTTC | CASSAYSQGSYEQYF